The 20 T cell receptor beta chains given below trace back to one sample, sequenced in a study of regulatory T cells in long-lasting Graves disease. With iRepertoire HTBI primers and Arm-PCR of CDR3 regions, TCR beta libraries were built. Each CDR3 protein is one row after TCRdb ran MiXCR on the multiplex PCR reads. This table has about 530,000 distinct CDR3 sequences, about 16% appearing once. Time point here: newly diagnosed GD, antithyroid drugs for less than 3 months. After RNA was extracted from PBMCs, the TCR library was made from it. The same data also contributed to another study, on T cells in Graves' hyperthyroidism and ophthalmopathy.

This material consisted of peripheral blood mononuclear cells (PBMCs), taken at new diagnosis, from a patient treated with antithyroid drugs. Receptors originate from a woman aged 40-60 years with Graves disease.

The genes are TRBV29-1 and TRBJ2-7; possible D gene TRBD2, 7 bases. Trimming took 6 bases from V and 2 from J, leaving 23 bases between them. CDR1 is SQVTM, CDR2 ANQGSEA, per germline. CDR3 length: 16 residues. The CDR3 is CSVQTGRGAPTYEQYF. CDR3 nucleotides: TGCAGCGTGCAAACAGGGAGGGGGGCCCCTACCTACGAGCAGTACTTC.

The CDR3 bases are TGTGCCAGCAGCTTAGTCGGAGGGATCCAAGAGACCCAGTACTTC. It yields the protein CASSLVGGIQETQYF. This sequence joins TRBV7-9 and TRBJ2-5; TRBD2 is a possible D gene (6 bases). The CDR3 contains 15 residues. The germline V gene has CDR1 SEHNR and CDR2 FQNEAQ (reference sequence). With 1 base removed from V and 1 base from J, the gap between germline ends came to 10 bases. Full variable domain (rest looked up from reference TRBV7-9 and TRBJ2-5): DTGVSQNPRHKITKRGQNVTFRCDPISEHNRLYWYRQTLGQGPEFLTYFQNEAQLEKSRLLSDRFSAERPKGSFSTLEIQRTEQGDSAMYLCASSLVGGIQETQYFGPGTRLLVL.

This clonotype turned up a few times. The chain employs TRBV10-3 and TRBJ1-6; D ambiguous. Deletions cut 3 bases from V and 5 bases from J, with 5 bases between. This CDR3 is built from 13 residues. Looked up from germline, CDR1 is ENHRY and CDR2 is SYGVKD. CDR3 in DNA: TGTGCCATCAGTGACTCTGATAATTCACCCCTCCACTTT. Translated: CAISDSDNSPLHF.

This rearrangement joins TRBV28 to TRBJ1-3; 7 bases map to TRBD1. V lost 11 bases to trimming and J lost 3 bases; unmatched junction nucleotides: 7. The CDR3 runs to 13 residues. Germline CDR1 is MDHEN and CDR2 is SYDVKM. CDR3 nucleotides: TGTGCCGCGAAGGGGGCCGGTGGAAACACCATATATTTT. This translates into CAAKGAGGNTIYF.

This clonotype has at least ten counts. This chain links TRBV12-3 or TRBV12-4 with TRBJ2-7; D is unclear. Trimming took 5 bases from V and 2 from J, leaving 13 bases between them. The CDR3 runs to 14 residues. In nucleotides, the CDR3 is TGTGCCAGCAGTGGAACTTTACGACCCTACGAGCAGTACTTC. Translation: CASSGTLRPYEQYF.

V gene TRBV20-1 combines with J gene TRBJ2-5; maybe TRBD1 (6 bases). Germline V CDR1 and CDR2: DFQATT, SNEGSKA (reference sequence). V gave up 1 base and J gave up 5 bases, with 14 bases separating them. The CDR3 extends over 14 amino acids. The CDR3 coding sequence is TGCAGTGCTAGAGGCAGGGGTATCGGCGAGACCCAGTACTTC. It translates to CSARGRGIGETQYF.

This clonotype occurred many times. The CDR3 nucleotides read TGTGCCACCAGCAGAGTAGCCGGGGTGAACACTGAAGCTTTCTTT. Its protein is CATSRVAGVNTEAFF. This rearrangement joins TRBV15 to TRBJ1-1; D not certain. V lost 1 base, J lost 0 bases, and 9 bases lay in between. The V gene's germline CDR1 is LNHNV and CDR2 YYDKDF (reference sequence). This CDR3 is built from 15 residues.

The J gene is TRBJ1-6, the V gene TRBV12-3 or TRBV12-4; 7 nucleotides align to TRBD1. This CDR3 is built from 14 residues. V shed 6 bases and J 11 bases; nucleotides not matched to a gene: 10. In DNA, the CDR3 is TGTGCCAGCAGCCTGACAGGGCTCAAAGCACCCCTCCACTTT. This codes for CASSLTGLKAPLHF.

Ten or more counts support this clonotype. V usage is TRBV6-1 and J usage is TRBJ2-5; the D is unclear. The CDR3 is 13 amino acids. Trimming took 7 bases from V and 5 from J, leaving 14 bases between them. Germline V lookup: CDR1 MNHNS, CDR2 SASEGT. The CDR3 region is CASKDESPETQYF. CDR3 nucleotides: TGTGCCAGCAAGGACGAGAGCCCGGAGACCCAGTACTTC.

There are many counts of this clonotype. V and J are TRBV7-2 and TRBJ1-1, with D possibly being TRBD1 (5 bases). CDR3 length: 15 residues. From germline, CDR1 is SGHTA and CDR2 FQGNSA. V was trimmed by 3 bases and J by 1 base, leaving 12 bases between them. DNA of the CDR3: TGTGCCAGCAGCTTGGGGCCTTCCCCGAACACTGAAGCTTTCTTT. It encodes CASSLGPSPNTEAFF.

The rearrangement links TRBV7-9 to TRBJ1-4, with D uncertain. The V gene's germline CDR1 is SEHNR and CDR2 FQNEAQ (reference sequence). V lost 3 bases, J lost 7 bases, and 15 bases lay in between. This CDR3 comprises 15 residues. The CDR3: CASSFWTETFEKLFF. The CDR3 bases are TGTGCCAGCAGCTTTTGGACGGAAACTTTTGAAAAACTGTTTTTT.

This chain connects TRBV5-5 to TRBJ1-5; D ambiguous. CDR3 length: 15 residues. The V gene lost 0 bases and the J gene lost 2 bases, with 9 bases spanning the gap. Germline V gene lookup returns CDR1 SGHKS and CDR2 YYEKEE (reference sequence). CDR3: CASSLVLGGNQPQHF. The CDR3 region has the DNA TGTGCCAGCAGCTTGGTTTTGGGTGGCAATCAGCCCCAGCATTTT.

This clonotype was found a few times. The V call is TRBV5-1, the J call TRBJ2-7, with 8 bases matching TRBD2. V dropped 3 bases and J dropped 4; count of bases not matched to a gene: 12. This CDR3 is 16 amino acids long. Germline V gene sequence: CDR1 SGHRS, CDR2 YFSETQ. The DNA for the CDR3 is TGCGCCAGCAGCTCTACTTTGAGCGGGGGACCTTACGAGCAGTACTTC. Translation gives CASSSTLSGGPYEQYF.

This clonotype was counted a few times. The J gene is TRBJ2-7, the V gene TRBV5-4, with D perhaps matching TRBD1 (5 bases). CDR1 and CDR2 from the germline V gene are SGHNT and YYREEE (reference sequence). The V and J ends lost 3 bases and 2 bases respectively, with 18 bases between them. The CDR3 extends over 16 amino acids. This chain's CDR3 is CASSSNEAGLPYEQYF. Here the CDR3 DNA reads TGTGCCAGCAGCTCGAACGAGGCAGGGCTTCCCTACGAGCAGTACTTC.

In this sample, this clonotype turned up many times. The genes are TRBV28 and TRBJ2-3, with D tentatively TRBD2 (5 bases). This CDR3 is 16 amino acids long. The V gene's germline CDR1 is MDHEN and CDR2 SYDVKM. V lost 8 bases and J lost 4, with 22 bases in between. The CDR3 DNA reads TGTGCCAGCCGCCGGCGTCTTTTGCTAGCTCCAGATACGCAGTATTTT. Its protein product is CASRRRLLLAPDTQYF.

This sequence joins TRBV19 and TRBJ1-2, with D hard to call. The CDR3 runs 14 residues. The V end was cut by 4 bases, the J end by 7 bases, with 16 bases between. From germline, CDR1 is LNHDA and CDR2 SQIVND (reference sequence). The CDR3 DNA reads TGTGCCAGTAGTAAGGGCAGCACCACGGGTGGCTACACCTTC. Translating it yields CASSKGSTTGGYTF.

The rearrangement joins TRBV4-2 to TRBJ2-5; 11 bases are shared with TRBD2. The CDR3 has 15 amino acids. Germline V gene sequence: CDR1 LGHNA, CDR2 YNFKEQ. The ends lost 5 bases at V and 2 bases at J; junction bases unmatched: 4. CDR3 sequence reads: CASSGGTSGQETQYF. The CDR3 bases are TGTGCCAGCAGCGGAGGGACTAGCGGACAAGAGACCCAGTACTTC.

This clonotype was counted ten times or more. J is TRBJ2-7 and V is TRBV3-1, with a possible D match to TRBD2 (5 bases). In germline, CDR1 is LGHDT, CDR2 YNNKEL (reference sequence). Trimming stripped 4 bases from V and 2 bases from J, with 15 bases between. The CDR3 is 15 residues long. The CDR3 loop reads CASSRLGSNTYEQYF. The DNA for the CDR3 is TGTGCCAGCAGCCGTCTAGGGAGCAATACCTACGAGCAGTACTTC.

Notes on this clonotype: Given a much more abundant clone one base away, this may be a read error. The chain recombines TRBV6-1 with TRBJ1-5; D is uncertain. Between the trimmed V and J ends, which lost 3 bases and 6 bases, there was a span of 15 bases. The germline V gene encodes CDR1 MNHNS and CDR2 SASEGT. The CDR3 sequence is 15 residues long. CDR3 DNA: TGTGCCAGCAGTGACGGTGCACCGGAGTTTCAGCCCCAGCATTTT. Translation: CASSDGAPEFQPQHF.

The genes are TRBV18 and TRBJ2-2; 7 bases map to TRBD2. CDR1 and CDR2 from the germline V gene are KGHSH and LQKENI. V was clipped by 3 bases and J by 0 bases; unmatched bases: 13. CDR3 length: 19 amino acids. CDR3 amino acids: CASSPQSRTGTTNTGELFF. The CDR3 coding sequence is TGTGCCAGCTCACCCCAGAGCCGAACCGGGACTACGAACACCGGGGAGCTGTTTTTT. Full variable domain (remainder filled in from reference TRBV18 and TRBJ2-2): NAGVMQNPRHLVRRRGQEARLRCSPMKGHSHVYWYRQLPEEGLKFMVYLQKENIIDESGMPKERFSAEFPKEGPSILRIQQVVRGDSAAYFCASSPQSRTGTTNTGELFFGEGSRLTVL.